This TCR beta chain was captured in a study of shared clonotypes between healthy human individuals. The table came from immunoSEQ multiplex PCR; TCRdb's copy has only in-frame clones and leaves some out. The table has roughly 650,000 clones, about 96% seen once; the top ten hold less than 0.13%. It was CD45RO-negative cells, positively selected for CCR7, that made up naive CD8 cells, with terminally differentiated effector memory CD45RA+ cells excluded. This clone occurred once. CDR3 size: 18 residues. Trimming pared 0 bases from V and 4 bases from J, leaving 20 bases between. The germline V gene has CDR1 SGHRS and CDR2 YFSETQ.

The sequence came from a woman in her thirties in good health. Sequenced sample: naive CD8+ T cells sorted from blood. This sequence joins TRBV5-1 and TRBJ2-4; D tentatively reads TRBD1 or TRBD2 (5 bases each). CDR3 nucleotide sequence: TGCGCCAGCAGCTTGGTCTCCTGGGGACGCAGGGAGAAAAACATTCAGTACTTC. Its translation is CASSLVSWGRREKNIQYF.